Described below is a single T cell receptor (beta chain) sequence and its context. The assay was immunoSEQ multiplex PCR, and TCRdb's table has in-frame clones only and misses some. The sample has approximately 130,000 clones, 90% seen once; the top ten hold 1.6%. This sample was included in a study of T cell responses to AZD1222 COVID-19 vaccine. The CDR3 runs to 16 residues. From germline, CDR1 is SGHVS and CDR2 FNYEAQ. Germline trimming cut 5 bases from V and 4 bases from J; bases unmatched to any gene: 11. This sequence joins TRBV7-6 and TRBJ1-2, with 9 bases fitting TRBD1. This specimen was peripheral blood, taken on day 0 of AZD1222 vaccination. The TCR comes from an adult in good health. The CDR3 here is CASSGTTGGIGYGYTF. CDR3 DNA sequence: TGTGCCAGCAGCGGAACTACAGGGGGCATCGGCTATGGCTACACCTTC.